The source of this T cell receptor beta chain is a study of shared clonotypes between healthy human individuals. General study findings and limits: Approximately 5.4% of naive CD4 clonotypes were common to a handful of donors.

At the deep level, the assay was run. Sorted subsets were amplified in replicate PCRs using approximately 0.2 ug DNA, 25,000 to 30,000 T cell genomes. Sequencing was performed with immunoSEQ multiplex PCR; in TCRdb, only in-frame clones are kept and a portion is missing. The profile covers 2.3 million or so clones, with roughly 93% appearing a single time and roughly 0.36% taken by the ten largest. The CD4+ fraction was divided into a CD45RA+ naive subset and a CD45RA-negative memory subset. About this clone: Antigen: not known.

CDR1 is MNHEY, CDR2 SMNVEV, per germline (reference sequence). V was clipped by 6 bases and J by 1 base, with 12 bases between them. This CDR3 has 14 residues. This chain uses TRBV27 with TRBJ2-5; no clear D. This TCR derives from a man younger than 30 in good health. Some clones in this sample may be carry-over from other donors' samples. The sequenced sample consisted of naive CD4+ T cells from PBMCs. Subset noted: CD45RA+ positively selected. CDR3 loop: CASSPIGSQETQYF. The CDR3 DNA reads as TGTGCCAGCAGCCCGATAGGATCCCAAGAGACCCAGTACTTC.